The next 21 T cell receptor beta chains were all read from a single sample in a study of blood T cell repertoires in COVID-19 (dated by TCRdb to the early 2020s). Library preparation employed the immunoSEQ multiplex PCR assay. The table was pulled from immuneACCESS by TCRdb, which kept in-frame rearrangements only. Such tables lose some clones; where checked, under half of the loss comes from unresolved V genes, and the rest has no known cause. This sample has hundreds of thousands of clones in its table, and approximately 88% of those were observed once. Approximately 2% of the sample lies in the top ten. Sequenced sample: PBMCs or T cells enriched from blood (not recorded which). The source is a woman aged 40 to 55 with acute COVID-19.

V is TRBV7-2 and J is TRBJ1-1; no firm D call. Trimming took off 2 bases at V and 0 bases at J, with 10 bases between the two ends. CDR1 is SGHTA, CDR2 FQGNSA, per germline. The CDR3 totals 15 residues. For the CDR3, the DNA is TGTGCCAGCAGCTTATCAGGAAGTGTGAACACTGAAGCTTTCTTT. This encodes CASSLSGSVNTEAFF.

The chain links TRBV11-2 to TRBJ2-7; TRBD1 aligns across 10 bases. The CDR3 extends over 16 amino acids. J gave up 5 bases and V 5 bases, and 12 bases lay outside the gene matches. Germline values: CDR1 SGHAT, CDR2 FQNNGV. In nucleotides, the CDR3 is TGTGCCAGCAGCACCTTTCGGACAGGGGGTAAAAACGAGCAGTACTTC. Its protein product is CASSTFRTGGKNEQYF.

V is TRBV6-6 and J is TRBJ2-7, with 10 bases matching TRBD2. CDR3 length: 15 amino acids. The V gene end was trimmed by 7 bases and the J gene end by 2 bases; junction bases not matched to a gene: 8. Germline loops: CDR1 MNHNY, CDR2 SVGAGI (reference sequence). CDR3 in DNA: TGTGCCAGCACGATGACTAGCGGGCCTACCTACGAGCAGTACTTC. Translated: CASTMTSGPTYEQYF.

V and J are TRBV7-8 and TRBJ2-2; D is possibly TRBD2 (5 bases). Trimming left V 1 base short and J 4 bases short, with 16 bases between. CDR1 and CDR2 from the germline V gene are SGHVS and FQNEAQ. The CDR3 is 17 residues long. The CDR3 loop reads CASSLVPLLVRTGELFF. In DNA form, the CDR3 reads TGTGCCAGCAGCTTAGTCCCCTTACTAGTCCGCACCGGGGAGCTGTTTTTT.

V usage is TRBV4-1 and J usage is TRBJ1-4, with D uncertain. The germline V and J ends were trimmed by 3 bases and 0 bases, with 8 bases remaining between them. From germline, CDR1 is MGHRA and CDR2 YSYEKL. The CDR3 runs to 15 residues. The CDR3, as DNA: TGCGCCAGCAGCCAGTACAGCACAACTAATGAAAAACTGTTTTTT. This codes for CASSQYSTTNEKLFF.

This sequence joins TRBV6-2 or TRBV6-3 and TRBJ2-2; the D gene is possibly TRBD1 (5 bases). The CDR3 runs 14 residues. Trimming removed 4 bases at V and 1 base at J, with 7 bases between. Germline CDR1 MNHEY, CDR2 SVGEGT. Written as DNA, the CDR3 is TGTGCCAGCAGTTTCAGGGTGAACACCGGGGAGCTGTTTTTT. Translation: CASSFRVNTGELFF.

The chain carries TRBV5-1 and TRBJ2-3; TRBD2 agrees at 8 bases. Trimming took 4 bases from V and 8 from J; bases not matched to a gene: 12. Per the germline V gene, CDR1 is SGHRS and CDR2 is YFSETQ. The CDR3 sequence is 15 residues long. The CDR3 loop reads CASSGTGGQGATQYF. CDR3 bases: TGCGCCAGCAGCGGGACGGGGGGGCAAGGGGCTACGCAGTATTTT.

The chain combines TRBV4-1 with TRBJ1-5, with TRBD1 matching over 8 bases. Germline V gene data show CDR1 as MGHRA and CDR2 as YSYEKL. The CDR3 length is 15 residues. Trimming cost V 6 bases and J 3 bases; bases outside gene matches: 7. The CDR3 loop is CASRPGTGVNQPQHF. In DNA, the CDR3 is TGCGCCAGCAGGCCCGGGACAGGAGTCAATCAGCCCCAGCATTTT.

The gene calls are TRBV4-1 and TRBJ1-4; weak D call: TRBD1 (6 bases). The CDR3 loop spans 18 amino acids. Deletions cut 4 bases from V and 3 bases from J, with 21 bases between. Germline V gene lookup returns CDR1 MGHRA and CDR2 YSYEKL. As DNA, the CDR3 is TGCGCCAGCAGCCCAGTACTAGGGGGGGCTAGGGCTAATGAAAAACTGTTTTTT. Amino acid sequence: CASSPVLGGARANEKLFF.

The chain combines TRBV18 with TRBJ1-1; unclear D gene. Germline lookup yields CDR1 KGHSH and CDR2 LQKENI. The V and J ends lost 2 bases and 7 bases respectively, with 8 bases between them. This CDR3 spans 12 amino acids. The CDR3 DNA follows: TGTGCCAGCTCACCAACTTCCGGTGAAGCTTTCTTT. This translates into CASSPTSGEAFF.

This chain joins TRBV15 and TRBJ2-7, with D perhaps matching TRBD1 (6 bases). Germline lookup yields CDR1 LNHNV and CDR2 YYDKDF (reference sequence). CDR3 length: 16 residues. V lost 3 bases to trimming and J lost 3 bases, with 18 bases between them. In nucleotides, the CDR3 is TGTGCCACCAGCAGCCCATTGTCCGGACAGATCTACGAGCAGTACTTC. Residues: CATSSPLSGQIYEQYF.

The chain links TRBV10-3 to TRBJ1-1; TRBD1 agrees at 7 bases. This CDR3 region has 14 residues. V lost 6 bases and J lost 5; bases outside the gene matches: 9. CDR1 is ENHRY, CDR2 SYGVKD, per germline. For the CDR3, the DNA is TGTGCCATCAGAGCCCAGGGGGTGAGGACTGAAGCTTTCTTT. Translated: CAIRAQGVRTEAFF.

V is TRBV2 and J is TRBJ1-4; D is possibly TRBD1 (6 bases). This CDR3 has 14 residues. Trimming cost V 6 bases and J 8 bases, with 16 bases left between them. Germline values: CDR1 SNHLY, CDR2 FYNNEI. CDR3 DNA: TGTGCCAGCAGGCTACAGGGTATAGGGGAAAAACTGTTTTTT. Protein sequence: CASRLQGIGEKLFF.

The chain employs TRBV4-2 and TRBJ1-2; 7 bases match TRBD1. The CDR3 covers 18 residues. Trimming cost V 1 base and J 0 bases; bases outside gene matches: 11. CDR1 is LGHNA, CDR2 YNFKEQ, per germline. The chain's CDR3 is CASSQVRQGLGTNYGYTF. DNA for the CDR3: TGTGCCAGCAGCCAAGTCAGACAGGGCTTGGGTACTAACTATGGCTACACCTTC.

V is TRBV19 and J is TRBJ1-2; D perhaps matches TRBD1 (5 bases). V was trimmed by 3 bases and J by 4 bases, leaving 15 bases between them. Germline CDR1 and CDR2: LNHDA and SQIVND (reference sequence). The CDR3 length is 15 residues. The CDR3 is CASSIAGGRGYGYTF. CDR3 nucleotides: TGTGCCAGTAGTATTGCGGGGGGTCGAGGCTATGGCTACACCTTC.

The chain carries TRBV4-2 and TRBJ2-1; D may be TRBD2 (7 bases). The V and J ends lost 3 bases and 0 bases respectively, with 18 bases between them. Germline CDR1 is LGHNA and CDR2 is YNFKEQ. The CDR3 extends over 18 amino acids. Here the CDR3 DNA reads TGTGCCAGCAGCCATTTAGGGGGGGGGTCGAGCTCCTACAATGAGCAGTTCTTC. Translating it yields CASSHLGGGSSSYNEQFF.

The chain combines TRBV30 with TRBJ1-6, with a weak D call TRBD1 (5 bases). The CDR3 consists of 15 residues. Germline CDR1 reads GTSNPN; CDR2 reads SVGIG (reference sequence). Trimming took 2 bases from V and 4 from J, leaving 12 bases between them. The CDR3 nucleotides read TGTGCCTGGAGTCTCCGGGGGGGGTATAATTCACCCCTCCACTTT. Its protein is CAWSLRGGYNSPLHF.

The V gene is TRBV2, the J gene TRBJ2-5; 8 bases line up with TRBD2. With 3 bases clipped from V and 1 base from J, the junction kept 4 bases outside the gene matches. This CDR3 is 15 amino acids long. The germline CDR1 and CDR2 sequences are SNHLY and FYNNEI. As DNA, the CDR3 is TGTGCCAGCAGTGATAACCGGGGGGGCCAAGAGACCCAGTACTTC. It translates to CASSDNRGGQETQYF.

This chain links TRBV20-1 with TRBJ1-1; 7 positions match TRBD1. The trim removed 1 base at V and 10 bases at J, leaving 3 bases unmatched. CDR1 and CDR2 (germline): DFQATT, SNEGSKA (reference sequence). The CDR3 is made up of 11 amino acids. CDR3 DNA sequence: TGCAGTGCTAGAGGACAGGGAAGAGCTTTCTTT. Residues: CSARGQGRAFF.

The chain has TRBV2 and TRBJ1-4; D perhaps matches TRBD1 (5 bases). The CDR3 runs to 11 residues. The germline V gene encodes CDR1 SNHLY and CDR2 FYNNEI. The V and J ends lost 4 bases and 8 bases respectively, with 5 bases between them. The CDR3 nucleotides read TGTGCCAGCAGTGGACAGGAAAAACTGTTTTTT. It codes for CASSGQEKLFF.

V gene TRBV19 combines with J gene TRBJ1-1, with 7 nucleotides matching TRBD1. J lost 4 bases, V lost 3 bases, and 5 bases had no gene match. The CDR3 totals 14 residues. In germline, CDR1 is LNHDA, CDR2 SQIVND (reference sequence). The CDR3 sequence is CASSMRDRVTEAFF. CDR3 in DNA: TGTGCCAGTAGTATGCGAGACAGGGTCACTGAAGCTTTCTTT.